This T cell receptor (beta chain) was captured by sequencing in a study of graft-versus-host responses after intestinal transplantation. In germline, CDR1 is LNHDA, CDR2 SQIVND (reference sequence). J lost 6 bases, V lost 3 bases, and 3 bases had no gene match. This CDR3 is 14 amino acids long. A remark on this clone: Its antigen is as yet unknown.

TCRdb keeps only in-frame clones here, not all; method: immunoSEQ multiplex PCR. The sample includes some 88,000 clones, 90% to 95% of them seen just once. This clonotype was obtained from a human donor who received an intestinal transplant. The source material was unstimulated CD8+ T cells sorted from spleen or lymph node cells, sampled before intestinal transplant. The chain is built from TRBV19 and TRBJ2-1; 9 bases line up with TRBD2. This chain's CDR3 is CASSMSGGPNEQFF. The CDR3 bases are TGTGCCAGTAGTATGAGCGGGGGGCCCAATGAGCAGTTCTTC.